This T cell receptor beta chain came from a study of long-term antiretroviral therapy in people with HIV. Study-level information: The earliest samples came about a decade before the 2015 immediate-ART recommendation.

Comment on this clone: Its antigen remains unidentified.

Deletions cut 0 bases from V and 1 base from J, with 9 bases between. The CDR3 loop spans 15 amino acids. CDR1 and CDR2 from the germline V gene are SGHTA and FQGNSA. The content of samples before DNA extraction was about 1-11 million cryopreserved PBMC. Overall study results and limits: Although diversity increased after ART, it remained lower than in transplant donor controls. Repertoires looked antigen-experienced, with only a slight naive shift after ART.

The assay used was immunoSEQ (version v3.0), run at survey level. Clones were sequenced by immunoSEQ multiplex PCR, and TCRdb holds only the in-frame ones, with some missing. The sample lists some 12,000 clones, around 80% occurring once. The sequence was collected from a man between 40 and 49 years old with HIV. The chain links TRBV7-2 to TRBJ2-5; the D gene is possibly TRBD1 (6 bases). The specimen comprised unsorted PBMCs, sampled 3.4 years after starting antiretroviral therapy. In DNA, the CDR3 is TGTGCCAGCAGCTTAGCGGGGGCCACCCAAGAGACCCAGTACTTC. Protein sequence: CASSLAGATQETQYF.